These 28 T cell receptor beta chains were sequenced from one sample in a study of T cell changes during pregnancy in multiple sclerosis. The protocol was immunoSEQ multiplex PCR, while the TCRdb copy is restricted to in-frame clones and leaves out a portion. The sample shows tens of thousands of clones, 90% of them seen only once. The sample in question was CD8+ T cells from peripheral blood mononuclear cells, obtained before pregnancy. Every receptor here comes from a female donor with multiple sclerosis, enrolled in a pregnancy study.

V usage is TRBV4-3 and J usage is TRBJ2-5, with 10 bases aligning to TRBD1. V lost 0 bases to trimming and J lost 2 bases; unmatched junction nucleotides: 12. The CDR3 sequence is 19 residues long. Germline V gene lookup returns CDR1 LGHNA and CDR2 YSLEER. Here the CDR3 reads CASSQEGLGDRGTQETQYF. CDR3 coding DNA: TGCGCCAGCAGCCAAGAAGGTTTAGGGGACAGGGGAACTCAAGAGACCCAGTACTTC.

This chain links TRBV11-2 with TRBJ2-7; 11 bases are a match to TRBD2. After removal of 5 bases from V and 0 bases from J, the junction contained 3 bases not matched to a gene. Germline assignment: CDR1 SGHAT and CDR2 FQNNGV. This CDR3 comprises 15 residues. The CDR3 bases are TGTGCCAGCAGCCTAGCGGGGGGCCCCTCCTACGAGCAGTACTTC. It specifies CASSLAGGPSYEQYF.

The genes are TRBV5-4 and TRBJ1-5, with 8 nucleotides matching TRBD1. The germline CDR1 and CDR2 sequences are SGHNT and YYREEE (reference sequence). CDR3 length equals 15 residues. The trim removed 5 bases at V and 0 bases at J, leaving 4 bases unmatched. Written as DNA, the CDR3 is TGTGCCAGCAGTCTTGACAGGGGTAGCAATCAGCCCCAGCATTTT. It yields the protein CASSLDRGSNQPQHF. The variable domain in full, with the rest retrieved from reference TRBV5-4 and TRBJ1-5, is ETGVTQSPTHLIKTRGQQVTLRCSSQSGHNTVSWYQQALGQGPQFIFQYYREEENGRGNFPPRFSGLQFPNYSSELNVNALELDDSALYLCASSLDRGSNQPQHFGDGTRLSIL.

This clone was detected a few times. The rearrangement uses TRBV7-9 and TRBJ2-6; D perhaps matches TRBD1 (6 bases). The CDR3 has 16 amino acids. Germline V gene sequence: CDR1 SEHNR, CDR2 FQNEAQ (reference sequence). V gave up 3 bases and J gave up 0 bases, with 9 bases separating them. This chain's CDR3 is CASSFPGASGANVLTF. CDR3 sequence (DNA): TGTGCCAGCAGCTTTCCAGGGGCCTCTGGGGCCAACGTCCTGACTTTC.

This sequence joins TRBV15 and TRBJ1-1, with D perhaps matching TRBD1 (6 bases). Germline lookup yields CDR1 LNHNV and CDR2 YYDKDF (reference sequence). V was clipped by 2 bases and J by 0 bases, with 10 bases between them. The CDR3 is made up of 15 amino acids. The CDR3 nucleotides read TGTGCCACCAGCAGAATGACAGGTATGAACACTGAAGCTTTCTTT. Its translation: CATSRMTGMNTEAFF.

The table lists this clone with a count of one. The chain employs TRBV7-9 and TRBJ1-2, with a possible D match to TRBD1 (6 bases). The germline V gene has CDR1 SEHNR and CDR2 FQNEAQ (reference sequence). This CDR3 spans 14 amino acids. Trimming took 5 bases from V and 9 from J, leaving 19 bases between them. The CDR3 DNA reads as TGTGCCAGCAGCACGACATCCGGGGGGCATAGCTACACCTTC. Its protein product is CASSTTSGGHSYTF. The whole variable domain, filled in from reference TRBV7-9 and TRBJ1-2, reads DTGVSQNPRHKITKRGQNVTFRCDPISEHNRLYWYRQTLGQGPEFLTYFQNEAQLEKSRLLSDRFSAERPKGSFSTLEIQRTEQGDSAMYLCASSTTSGGHSYTFGSGTRLTVV.

The chain employs TRBV4-3 and TRBJ1-5, with D perhaps matching TRBD1 (5 bases). There are 16 residues in the CDR3. Per the germline V gene, CDR1 is LGHNA and CDR2 is YSLEER. Between the trimmed V and J ends, which lost 0 bases and 0 bases, there was a span of 9 bases. CDR3 DNA: TGCGCCAGCAGCCAAGATTGGGGGGATAGCAATCAGCCCCAGCATTTT. This translates into CASSQDWGDSNQPQHF.

In this sample, this clone turned up many times. The genes are TRBV7-9 and TRBJ2-5; 11 bases are shared with TRBD1. The germline gives CDR1 SEHNR, CDR2 FQNEAQ (reference sequence). The junction had 5 bases not matched to a gene; V was cut back by 5 bases and J by 3 bases. This CDR3 is built from 15 residues. The CDR3 DNA reads TGTGCCAGCAGCAGACCGGGACAGGGGGAAGAGACCCAGTACTTC. It translates to CASSRPGQGEETQYF.

V gene TRBV27 combines with J gene TRBJ1-1, with a tentative D call TRBD1 (5 bases). Germline V gene sequence: CDR1 MNHEY, CDR2 SMNVEV (reference sequence). The length of the CDR3 is 14 residues. The ends were cut back, 6 bases at V and 2 bases at J, with 13 bases in the middle. CDR3 in amino acids: CASRIGTPNTEAFF. The CDR3 DNA is TGTGCCAGCAGGATTGGGACTCCCAACACTGAAGCTTTCTTT.

This clone was recorded only once. CDR3 DNA sequence: TGTGCCAGCAGTGCGGGTCCGGCAGGGCCGCGCTACACCTTC. Amino acids: CASSAGPAGPRYTF. The chain couples TRBV25-1 to TRBJ1-2; weak D call: TRBD1 (5 bases). The CDR3 spans 14 residues. Trimming shortened V by 4 bases and J by 9 bases, and 18 bases separated the two germline ends. Germline V gene sequence: CDR1 MGHDK, CDR2 SYGVNS.

CDR3 amino acids: CAWSVFQGIGELFF. The CDR3 DNA reads TGTGCCTGGAGTGTATTTCAGGGGATCGGGGAGCTGTTTTTT. The chain combines TRBV30 with TRBJ2-2; D possibly corresponds to TRBD1 (6 bases). The germline CDR1 and CDR2 sequences are GTSNPN and SVGIG (reference sequence). Trimming removed 0 bases from V and 7 bases from J, with 12 bases in between. This CDR3 spans 14 amino acids.

The chain is built from TRBV27 and TRBJ2-1; 10 positions match TRBD2. V shed 4 bases, J shed 10 bases, and the junction held 10 bases outside the gene matches. The CDR3 contains 15 residues. CDR1 is MNHEY and CDR2 is SMNVEV in the germline V gene (reference sequence). Here the CDR3 DNA reads TGTGCCAGCAGTTCACAAGGACTAGCGGAGAGGGAGCAGTTCTTC. Amino acid sequence: CASSSQGLAEREQFF.

This sequence joins TRBV19 and TRBJ1-1; 7 nucleotides align to TRBD1. Germline V lookup: CDR1 LNHDA, CDR2 SQIVND (reference sequence). Losses at the gene ends were 3 bases for V and 5 bases for J; bases not matched to a gene: 3. This CDR3 spans 13 amino acids. DNA for the CDR3: TGTGCCAGTAGTATCGGACAGGTGACTGAAGCTTTCTTT. It codes for CASSIGQVTEAFF.

This chain links TRBV19 with TRBJ1-2, with D tentatively TRBD1 (6 bases). Germline CDR1 is LNHDA and CDR2 is SQIVND (reference sequence). The CDR3 runs 15 residues. V lost 0 bases and J lost 3, with 11 bases in between. CDR3 in DNA: TGTGCCAGTAGTATAGATCTACAGGGCTACTATGGCTACACCTTC. As protein: CASSIDLQGYYGYTF.

This sequence joins TRBV29-1 and TRBJ2-7, with TRBD2 matching 9 bases. Per germline, CDR1 SQVTM and CDR2 ANQGSEA. Trimming took 4 bases from V and 3 from J; bases not matched to a gene: 1. The CDR3 runs to 12 residues. CDR3 residues: CSVGLADYEQYF. The CDR3 DNA reads as TGCAGCGTTGGACTAGCGGACTACGAGCAGTACTTC.

The chain links TRBV4-3 to TRBJ1-2, with D possibly matching TRBD1 (6 bases). Germline V gene sequence: CDR1 LGHNA, CDR2 YSLEER. V lost 1 base and J 7 bases, leaving 10 bases between the germline ends. The CDR3 has 13 residues. The CDR3: CASSQGTATGYTF. The CDR3 DNA follows: TGCGCCAGCAGCCAAGGGACAGCCACTGGCTACACCTTC.

This chain connects TRBV7-9 to TRBJ2-1; 9 nucleotides agree with TRBD2. After removal of 8 bases from V and 5 bases from J, the junction contained 10 bases not matched to a gene. Germline lookup yields CDR1 SEHNR and CDR2 FQNEAQ (reference sequence). This CDR3 contains 15 residues. The DNA for the CDR3 is TGTGCCAGCGTGCAGCGGGGGGATTACAACAATGAGCAGTTCTTC. It encodes CASVQRGDYNNEQFF.

V usage is TRBV15 and J usage is TRBJ2-5, with D possibly matching TRBD1 (6 bases). The germline V gene has CDR1 LNHNV and CDR2 YYDKDF (reference sequence). This CDR3 spans 16 amino acids. V dropped 3 bases and J dropped 1 base, with 15 bases sitting between them. The CDR3 reads CATSSTLQGSQETQYF. The CDR3, as DNA: TGTGCCACCAGCAGTACACTGCAGGGGAGCCAAGAGACCCAGTACTTC.

The V and J genes are TRBV6-6 and TRBJ2-7; 16 bases match TRBD2. V lost 7 bases and J lost 3; bases outside the gene matches: 6. The CDR3 runs 16 residues. Germline CDR1 and CDR2: MNHNY and SVGAGI (reference sequence). The DNA for the CDR3 is TGTGCCAGCATCCAGGGACTAGCGGGGGGGCACTACGAGCAGTACTTC. It yields the protein CASIQGLAGGHYEQYF.

Only a few counts were recorded for this clone. This sequence joins TRBV14 and TRBJ1-2; 7 bases align to TRBD1. V lost 1 base to trimming and J lost 8 bases; unmatched junction nucleotides: 4. Per the germline V gene, CDR1 is SGHDN and CDR2 is FVKESK. The CDR3 covers 13 residues. Here the CDR3 DNA reads TGTGCCAGCAGCCAAGCCAGGGGGACCGGCTACACCTTC. This gives the protein CASSQARGTGYTF. Combining the CDR3 with reference TRBV14 and TRBJ1-2 gives the whole variable domain EAGVTQFPSHSVIEKGQTVTLRCDPISGHDNLYWYRRVMGKEIKFLLHFVKESKQDESGMPNNRFLAERTGGTYSTLKVQPAELEDSGVYFCASSQARGTGYTFGSGTRLTVV.

The J gene is TRBJ1-1, the V gene TRBV7-7, with 10 bases aligning to TRBD1. The V segment lost 5 bases and the J segment 2 bases; nucleotides outside the gene matches: 14. In germline, CDR1 is SSHAT, CDR2 FNYEAQ (reference sequence). The CDR3 length is 18 residues. The CDR3 sequence is CASSPLEGQGLGNTEAFF. The CDR3 nucleotides read TGTGCCAGCAGCCCCCTTGAGGGACAGGGGCTAGGTAACACTGAAGCTTTCTTT.

V is TRBV19 and J is TRBJ1-5; 8 positions agree with TRBD1. The ends lost 5 bases at V and 4 bases at J; junction bases unmatched: 10. Germline V lookup: CDR1 LNHDA, CDR2 SQIVND (reference sequence). The CDR3 is 16 residues long. The CDR3 nucleotides are TGTGCCAGTAGTTCGTGGACAGGGACGTTGAATCAGCCCCAGCATTTT. Translated, it gives CASSSWTGTLNQPQHF.

The rearrangement joins TRBV9 to TRBJ1-1; TRBD1 might be the D (6 bases). With 0 bases removed from V and 8 bases from J, the gap between germline ends came to 14 bases. The CDR3 contains 14 residues. Germline assignment: CDR1 SGDLS and CDR2 YYNGEE. For the CDR3, the DNA is TGTGCCAGCAGCGTAGGGGCGGGGGCAGTCGAAGCTTTCTTT. Translation: CASSVGAGAVEAFF.

The chain has TRBV19 and TRBJ1-2, with D maybe TRBD1 (6 bases). Germline V CDR1 and CDR2: LNHDA, SQIVND (reference sequence). The CDR3 contains 14 residues. V lost 7 bases and J 4 bases, leaving 16 bases between the germline ends. CDR3 in amino acids: CASMGAVTSYGYTF. CDR3 nucleotides: TGTGCCAGTATGGGGGCGGTGACGAGCTATGGCTACACCTTC.

CDR3 DNA sequence: TGTGCCAGTAGTCCCCCTCGCCGGGACATAAACACTGAAGCTTTCTTT. As protein: CASSPPRRDINTEAFF. The V gene is TRBV19, the J gene TRBJ1-1, with D perhaps matching TRBD1 (6 bases). The germline V gene has CDR1 LNHDA and CDR2 SQIVND (reference sequence). The CDR3 extends over 16 amino acids. Deletions cut 5 bases from V and 2 bases from J, with 18 bases between.

CDR3 protein: CASSYHPLKGAYEQYF. CDR3 DNA sequence: TGTGCCAGCAGTTACCACCCTCTTAAGGGAGCTTACGAGCAGTACTTC. The chain recombines TRBV6-5 with TRBJ2-7; a weak D match, TRBD2 (5 bases). The CDR3 loop spans 16 amino acids. Trimming stripped 2 bases from V and 4 bases from J, with 18 bases between. CDR1 and CDR2 (germline): MNHEY, SVGAGI.

This chain links TRBV2 with TRBJ1-1; tentative D call: TRBD1 (6 bases). The CDR3 covers 16 residues. The V end was cut by 4 bases, the J end by 2 bases, with 17 bases between. Germline loops: CDR1 SNHLY, CDR2 FYNNEI. CDR3 residues: CASSVPGATVNTEAFF. The CDR3 DNA sequence: TGTGCCAGCAGTGTGCCAGGGGCGACCGTAAACACTGAAGCTTTCTTT.

The V gene is TRBV30, the J gene TRBJ2-5, with 7 bases identical to TRBD1. This CDR3 is built from 14 residues. Germline V gene lookup returns CDR1 GTSNPN and CDR2 SVGIG (reference sequence). Losses at the gene ends were 3 bases for V and 1 base for J; bases not matched to a gene: 5. The CDR3 loop reads CAWSPGTAQETQYF. CDR3 sequence (DNA): TGTGCCTGGAGCCCCGGGACAGCCCAAGAGACCCAGTACTTC. Full variable domain (missing parts from reference TRBV30 and TRBJ2-5): SQTIHQWPATLVQPVGSPLSLECTVEGTSNPNLYWYRQAAGRGLQLLFYSVGIGQISSEVPQNLSASRPQDRQFILSSKKLLLSDSGFYLCAWSPGTAQETQYFGPGTRLLVL.